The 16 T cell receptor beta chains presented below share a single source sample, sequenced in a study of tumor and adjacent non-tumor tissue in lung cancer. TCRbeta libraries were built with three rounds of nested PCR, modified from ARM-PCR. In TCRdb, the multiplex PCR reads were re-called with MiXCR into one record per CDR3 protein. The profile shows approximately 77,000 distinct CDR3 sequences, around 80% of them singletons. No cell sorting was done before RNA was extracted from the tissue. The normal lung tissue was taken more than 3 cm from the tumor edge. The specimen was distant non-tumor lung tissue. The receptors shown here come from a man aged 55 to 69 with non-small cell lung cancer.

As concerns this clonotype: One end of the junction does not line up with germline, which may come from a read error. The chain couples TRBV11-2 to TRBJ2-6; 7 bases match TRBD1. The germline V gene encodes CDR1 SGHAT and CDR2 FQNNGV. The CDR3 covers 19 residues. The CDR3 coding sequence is TGTGCCAGCAGCTTACTTCCAAAGGACAGGCACTCTGGGGCCAACGTCCTGACCTTC. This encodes CASSLLPKDRHSGANVLTF.

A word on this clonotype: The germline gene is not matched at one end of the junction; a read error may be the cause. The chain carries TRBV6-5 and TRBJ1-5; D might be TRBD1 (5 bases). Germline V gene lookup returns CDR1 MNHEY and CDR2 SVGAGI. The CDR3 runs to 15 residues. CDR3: CAGSYLQGSNRPQHF. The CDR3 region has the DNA TGTGCCGGCAGTTACCTGCAGGGAAGCAATCGGCCCCAGCATTTT.

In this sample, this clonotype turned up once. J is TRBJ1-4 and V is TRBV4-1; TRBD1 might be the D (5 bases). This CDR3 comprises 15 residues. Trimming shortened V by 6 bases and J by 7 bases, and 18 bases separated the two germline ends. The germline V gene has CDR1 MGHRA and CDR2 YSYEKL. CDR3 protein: CASRDDSNTREKLFF. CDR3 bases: TGCGCCAGCAGGGACGACAGCAATACGCGTGAAAAACTGTTTTTT.

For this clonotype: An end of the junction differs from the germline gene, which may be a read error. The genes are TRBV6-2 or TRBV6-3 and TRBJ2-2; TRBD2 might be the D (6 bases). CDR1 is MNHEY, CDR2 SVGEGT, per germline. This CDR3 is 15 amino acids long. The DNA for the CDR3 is TGTGGCAGCAGTTACTCGGGACTTAACAACGGGGAGCTGTTTTTT. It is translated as CGSSYSGLNNGELFF.

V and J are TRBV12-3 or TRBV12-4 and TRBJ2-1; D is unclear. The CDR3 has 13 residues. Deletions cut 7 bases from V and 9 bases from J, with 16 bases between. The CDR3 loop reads CASIETLGIEQFF. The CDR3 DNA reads TGTGCCAGCATCGAGACGCTGGGGATTGAGCAGTTCTTC.

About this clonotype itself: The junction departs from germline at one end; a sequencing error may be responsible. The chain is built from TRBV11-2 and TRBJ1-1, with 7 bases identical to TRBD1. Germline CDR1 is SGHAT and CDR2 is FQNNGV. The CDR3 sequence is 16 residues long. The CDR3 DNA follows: TGTGCCAGCAGCTTAGATGGGGACAGAGTGAGCACTGAAGGTTTCTTT. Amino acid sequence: CASSLDGDRVSTEGFF.

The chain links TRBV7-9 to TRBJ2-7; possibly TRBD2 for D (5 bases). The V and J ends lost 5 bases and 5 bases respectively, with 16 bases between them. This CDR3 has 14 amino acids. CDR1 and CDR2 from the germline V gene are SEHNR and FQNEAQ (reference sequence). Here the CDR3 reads CASSPAVSLDEQYF. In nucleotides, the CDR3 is TGTGCCAGCAGCCCAGCGGTCTCGCTGGACGAGCAGTACTTC.

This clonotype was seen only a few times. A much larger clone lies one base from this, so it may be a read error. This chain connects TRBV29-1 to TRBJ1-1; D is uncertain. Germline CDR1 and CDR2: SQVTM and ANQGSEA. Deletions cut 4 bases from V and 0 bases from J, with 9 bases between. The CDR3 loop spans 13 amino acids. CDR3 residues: CSVVGRMNTEAFF. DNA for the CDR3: TGCAGCGTTGTGGGCAGGATGAACACTGAAGCTTTCTTT.

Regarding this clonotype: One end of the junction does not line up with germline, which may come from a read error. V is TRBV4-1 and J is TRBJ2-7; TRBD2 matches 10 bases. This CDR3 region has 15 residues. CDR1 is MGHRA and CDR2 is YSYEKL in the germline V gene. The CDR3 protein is CAISIRRLAGEEQYF. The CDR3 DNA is TGCGCCATCAGCATTCGGAGGCTAGCGGGGGAAGAGCAGTACTTC.

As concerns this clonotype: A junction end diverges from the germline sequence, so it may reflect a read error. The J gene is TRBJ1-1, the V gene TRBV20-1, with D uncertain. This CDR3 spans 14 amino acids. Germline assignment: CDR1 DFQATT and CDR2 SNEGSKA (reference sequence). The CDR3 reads CGTRDMGSAGEALF. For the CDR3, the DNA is TGCGGTACTAGAGATATGGGGTCCGCTGGGGAAGCTTTATTT.

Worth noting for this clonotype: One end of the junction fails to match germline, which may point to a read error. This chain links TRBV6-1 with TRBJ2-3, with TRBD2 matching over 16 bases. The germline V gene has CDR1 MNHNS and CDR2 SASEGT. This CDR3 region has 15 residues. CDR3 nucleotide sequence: TGTGCCAGCAGTCAAGGGACTAGCGGGGGGGATACGGAGTATTTC. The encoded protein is CASSQGTSGGDTEYF.

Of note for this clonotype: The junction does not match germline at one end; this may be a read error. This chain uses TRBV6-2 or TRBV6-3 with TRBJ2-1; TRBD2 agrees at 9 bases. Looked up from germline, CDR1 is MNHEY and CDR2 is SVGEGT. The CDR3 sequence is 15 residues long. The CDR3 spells CASSYPAGGPGEHFF. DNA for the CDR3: TGTGCAAGCAGTTATCCTGCGGGAGGGCCGGGTGAGCACTTCTTC.

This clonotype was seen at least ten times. CDR3 nucleotide sequence: TGTGCCAGCGGGGGCGAGACAGGGAATTCACCCCTCCACTTT. Amino acids: CASGGETGNSPLHF. This sequence joins TRBV12-3 or TRBV12-4 and TRBJ1-6, with 7 bases that match TRBD1. Trimming cost V 8 bases and J 7 bases; bases outside gene matches: 8. The CDR3 extends over 14 amino acids.

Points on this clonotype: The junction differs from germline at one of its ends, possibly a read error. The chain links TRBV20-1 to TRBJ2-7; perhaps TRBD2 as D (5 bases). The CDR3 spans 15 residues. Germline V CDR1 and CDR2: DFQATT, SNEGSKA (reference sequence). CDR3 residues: CSVRDGVASTYEKYF. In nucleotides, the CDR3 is TGCAGTGTTAGAGATGGGGTAGCGTCCACCTACGAGAAGTACTTC.

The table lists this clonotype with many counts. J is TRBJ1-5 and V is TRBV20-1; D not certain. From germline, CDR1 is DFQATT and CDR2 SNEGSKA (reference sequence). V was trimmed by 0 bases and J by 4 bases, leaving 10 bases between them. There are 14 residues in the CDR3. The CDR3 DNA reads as TGCAGTGCTAGAGATCAAAGGGCTAATCAGCCCCAGCATTTT. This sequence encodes CSARDQRANQPQHF.

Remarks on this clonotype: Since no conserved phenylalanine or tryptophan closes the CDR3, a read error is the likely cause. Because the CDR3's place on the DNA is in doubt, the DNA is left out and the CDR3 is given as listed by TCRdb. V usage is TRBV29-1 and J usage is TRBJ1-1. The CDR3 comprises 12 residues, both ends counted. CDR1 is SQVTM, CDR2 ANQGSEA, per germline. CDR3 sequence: CSVEGGSAEALS.